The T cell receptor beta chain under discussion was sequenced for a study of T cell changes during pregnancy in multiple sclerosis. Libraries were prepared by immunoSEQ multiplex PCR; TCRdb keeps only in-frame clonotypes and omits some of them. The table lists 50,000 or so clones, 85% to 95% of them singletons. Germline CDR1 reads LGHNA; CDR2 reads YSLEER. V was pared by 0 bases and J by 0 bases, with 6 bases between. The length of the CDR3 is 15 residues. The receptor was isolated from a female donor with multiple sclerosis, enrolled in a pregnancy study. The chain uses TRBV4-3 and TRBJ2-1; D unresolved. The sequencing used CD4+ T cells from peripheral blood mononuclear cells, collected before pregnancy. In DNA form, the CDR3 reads TGCGCCAGCAGCCAAGAGCTACTCTCCTACAATGAGCAGTTCTTC. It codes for CASSQELLSYNEQFF.